This T cell receptor (beta chain) was retrieved from a study of T cell clones after liver transplantation. Whole-study context: Post-transplant blood was tracked for graft-donor-reactive T cell clones identified in a pre-transplant mixed lymphocyte reaction. Subjects received no induction therapy and standard immunosuppression until randomization at 12-24 months post-transplant.

Some clones are missing from TCRdb's copy, which holds only in-frame ones; the method was immunoSEQ multiplex PCR. Of roughly 120,000 clones listed, 90% are singletons. The germline CDR1 and CDR2 sequences are MNHEY and SVGAGI. Germline trimming cut 2 bases from V and 3 bases from J; bases unmatched to any gene: 3. The CDR3 loop spans 15 amino acids. This chain uses TRBV6-5 with TRBJ2-7; 11 bases line up with TRBD2. The sequences come from CD4+ T cells from blood, collected 12 months after liver transplant. The receptor was derived from a human patient who received a liver transplant. Among the T cells, some may be from the graft donor. CDR3: CASSYTGTSGYEQYF. CDR3 nucleotide sequence: TGTGCCAGCAGTTACACCGGGACTAGCGGCTACGAGCAGTACTTC.